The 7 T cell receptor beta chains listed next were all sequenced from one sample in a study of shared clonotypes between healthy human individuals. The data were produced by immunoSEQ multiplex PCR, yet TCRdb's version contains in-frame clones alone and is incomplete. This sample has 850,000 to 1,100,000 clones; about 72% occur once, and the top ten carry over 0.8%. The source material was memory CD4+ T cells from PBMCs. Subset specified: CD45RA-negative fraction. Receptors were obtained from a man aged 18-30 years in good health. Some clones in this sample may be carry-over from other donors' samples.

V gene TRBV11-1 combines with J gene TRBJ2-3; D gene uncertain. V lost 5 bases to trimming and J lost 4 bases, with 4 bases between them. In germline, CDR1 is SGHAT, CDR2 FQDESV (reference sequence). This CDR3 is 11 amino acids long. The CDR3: CASSLSDTQYF. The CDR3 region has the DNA TGTGCCAGCAGCCTATCAGATACGCAGTATTTT.

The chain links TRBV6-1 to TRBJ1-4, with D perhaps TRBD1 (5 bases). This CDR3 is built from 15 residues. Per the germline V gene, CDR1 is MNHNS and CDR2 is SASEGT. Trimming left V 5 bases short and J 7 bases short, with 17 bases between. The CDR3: CASSHGTALIEKLFF. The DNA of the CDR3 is TGTGCCAGCAGTCACGGGACGGCCCTGATTGAAAAACTGTTTTTT.

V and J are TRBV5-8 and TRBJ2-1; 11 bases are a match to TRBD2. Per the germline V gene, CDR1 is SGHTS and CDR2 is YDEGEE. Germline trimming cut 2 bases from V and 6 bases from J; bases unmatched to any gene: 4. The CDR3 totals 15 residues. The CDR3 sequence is CASSFGTSGSNEQFF. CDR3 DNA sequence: TGTGCCAGCAGCTTTGGAACTAGCGGGAGCAATGAGCAGTTCTTC. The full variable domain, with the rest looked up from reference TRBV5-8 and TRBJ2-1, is EAGVTQSPTHLIKTRGQQATLRCSPISGHTSVYWYQQALGLGLQFLLWYDEGEERNRGNFPPRFSGRQFPNYSSELNVNALELEDSALYLCASSFGTSGSNEQFFGPGTRLTVL.

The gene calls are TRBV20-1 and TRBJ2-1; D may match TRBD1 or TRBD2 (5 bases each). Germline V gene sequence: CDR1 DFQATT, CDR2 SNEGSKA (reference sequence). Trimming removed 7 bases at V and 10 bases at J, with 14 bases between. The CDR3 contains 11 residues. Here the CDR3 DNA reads TGCAGTGGGGACCTCCGGAGGGAGCAGTTCTTC. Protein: CSGDLRREQFF.

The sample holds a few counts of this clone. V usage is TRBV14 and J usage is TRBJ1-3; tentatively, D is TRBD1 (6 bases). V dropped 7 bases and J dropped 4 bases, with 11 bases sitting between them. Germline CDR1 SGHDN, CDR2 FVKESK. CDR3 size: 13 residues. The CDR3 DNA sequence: TGTGCCAGCAACCACAGGGAAGGAAACACCATATATTTT. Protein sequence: CASNHREGNTIYF. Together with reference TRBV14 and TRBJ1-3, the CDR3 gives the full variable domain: EAGVTQFPSHSVIEKGQTVTLRCDPISGHDNLYWYRRVMGKEIKFLLHFVKESKQDESGMPNNRFLAERTGGTYSTLKVQPAELEDSGVYFCASNHREGNTIYFGEGSWLTVV.

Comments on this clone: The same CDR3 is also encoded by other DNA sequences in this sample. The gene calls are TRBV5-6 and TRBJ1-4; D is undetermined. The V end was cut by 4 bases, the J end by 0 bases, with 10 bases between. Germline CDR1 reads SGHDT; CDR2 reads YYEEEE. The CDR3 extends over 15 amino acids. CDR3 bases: TGTGCCAGCAGCACGACCGGGTCAACTAATGAAAAACTGTTTTTT. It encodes CASSTTGSTNEKLFF.

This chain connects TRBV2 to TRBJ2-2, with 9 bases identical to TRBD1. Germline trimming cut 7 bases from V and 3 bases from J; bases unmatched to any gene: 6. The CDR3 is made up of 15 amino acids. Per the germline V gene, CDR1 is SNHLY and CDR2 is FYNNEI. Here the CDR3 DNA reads TGTGCCAGCACCACGGACAGGGGTCACACCGGGGAGCTGTTTTTT. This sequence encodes CASTTDRGHTGELFF.